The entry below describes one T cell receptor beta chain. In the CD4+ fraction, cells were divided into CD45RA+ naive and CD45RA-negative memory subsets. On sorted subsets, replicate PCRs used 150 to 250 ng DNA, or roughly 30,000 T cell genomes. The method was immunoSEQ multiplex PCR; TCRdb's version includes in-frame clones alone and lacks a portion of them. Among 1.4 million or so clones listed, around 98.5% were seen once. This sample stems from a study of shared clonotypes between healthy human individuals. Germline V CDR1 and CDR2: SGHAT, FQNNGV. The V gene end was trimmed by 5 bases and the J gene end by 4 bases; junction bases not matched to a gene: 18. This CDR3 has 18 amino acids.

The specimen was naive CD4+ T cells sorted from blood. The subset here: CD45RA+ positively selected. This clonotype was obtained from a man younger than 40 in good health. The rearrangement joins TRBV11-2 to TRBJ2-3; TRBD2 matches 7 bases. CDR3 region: CASSHPPGLGRGADTQYF. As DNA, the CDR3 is TGTGCCAGCAGCCACCCCCCTGGACTAGGTCGGGGCGCAGATACGCAGTATTTT.